Shown below are 10 T cell receptor beta chains from a single sample sequenced in a study of beta chain features in type 1 diabetes. Expressed TCRB transcripts got sequenced, as all isolated RNA was reverse transcribed. TCRdb's copy holds only in-frame clones and misses some; the assay was immunoSEQ multiplex PCR. The table has hundreds of thousands of clones, about 14% seen once. Sequenced: naive CD4+ T cells from blood. The source is a woman in her 40s in good health.

This clone has only a few counts. J is TRBJ2-7 and V is TRBV7-8, with a weak D call TRBD1 (5 bases). This CDR3 spans 16 amino acids. CDR1 and CDR2 from the germline V gene are SGHVS and FQNEAQ. The germline V and J ends were trimmed by 2 bases and 0 bases, with 14 bases remaining between them. Here the CDR3 reads CASSLKTAGISYEQYF. The CDR3 nucleotides are TGTGCCAGCAGCTTAAAAACGGCAGGGATCTCCTACGAGCAGTACTTC.

The J gene is TRBJ2-2, the V gene TRBV5-1; TRBD2 matches 10 bases. The V segment lost 0 bases and the J segment 5 bases; nucleotides outside the gene matches: 10. Germline CDR1 and CDR2: SGHRS and YFSETQ. The CDR3 has 18 amino acids. The CDR3 coding sequence is TGCGCCAGCAGCTTGGAGGCTAGCGGGGGCCTTGGAACCGGGGAGCTGTTTTTT. This gives the protein CASSLEASGGLGTGELFF.

This rearrangement joins TRBV16 to TRBJ1-2; 7 bases fit TRBD1. The CDR3 spans 15 residues. The V and J ends lost 2 bases and 3 bases, in that order; junction bases with no gene match: 6. The germline CDR1 and CDR2 sequences are KGHSY and FQNENV. The chain's CDR3 is CASSQTAGQYYGYTF. DNA for the CDR3: TGTGCCAGCAGCCAAACTGCGGGACAGTACTATGGCTACACCTTC.

The chain uses TRBV15 and TRBJ2-2; 12 bases agree with TRBD2. V lost 2 bases and J lost 7; bases outside the gene matches: 8. This CDR3 spans 17 amino acids. Looked up from germline, CDR1 is LNHNV and CDR2 is YYDKDF (reference sequence). The CDR3 region is CATSRSLAGGLGGELFF. The CDR3 DNA reads as TGTGCCACCAGCAGATCTCTAGCGGGGGGGCTCGGCGGGGAGCTGTTTTTT.

This clone was seen a handful of times. The genes are TRBV18 and TRBJ1-2; the match to TRBD1 covers 7 bases. CDR1 and CDR2 from the germline V gene are KGHSH and LQKENI. This CDR3 has 14 amino acids. V gave up 6 bases and J gave up 2 bases; unmatched junction bases: 6. The CDR3 nucleotides are TGTGCCAGCTCGCTGTCGACAGGGAACTATGGCTACACCTTC. The encoded protein is CASSLSTGNYGYTF.

The J gene is TRBJ2-3, the V gene TRBV19; TRBD2 aligns across 13 bases. This CDR3 has 15 residues. Germline CDR1 is LNHDA and CDR2 is SQIVND (reference sequence). V lost 8 bases, J lost 4 bases, and 6 bases stayed unmatched. Here the CDR3 reads CASSRLAGGADTQYF. In nucleotides, the CDR3 is TGTGCCAGTTCAAGACTAGCGGGGGGTGCAGATACGCAGTATTTT.

This clone occurred a few times. The CDR3 region is CASSGMTGVNSPLHF. Here the CDR3 DNA reads TGTGCCAGCAGCGGGATGACAGGGGTAAATTCACCCCTCCACTTT. The chain links TRBV9 to TRBJ1-6; 8 bases line up with TRBD1. There are 15 residues in the CDR3. The junction had 6 bases not matched to a gene; V was cut back by 3 bases and J by 7 bases. The germline gives CDR1 SGDLS, CDR2 YYNGEE.

A few counts support this clone. This rearrangement joins TRBV23-1 to TRBJ2-1, with D possibly being TRBD1 (6 bases). TRBV23-1 is placed among ORFs of uncertain function. Deletions cut 1 base from V and 6 bases from J, with 13 bases between. This CDR3 region has 15 residues. CDR3 DNA: TGCGCCAGCAGTCAATGGGGGCAGGGCGGCAATGAGCAGTTCTTC. It yields the protein CASSQWGQGGNEQFF.

This clone came up a few times. The gene calls are TRBV19 and TRBJ1-2; 12 positions agree with TRBD1. Germline CDR1 and CDR2: LNHDA and SQIVND (reference sequence). Unmatched junction bases numbered 7, after V lost 9 bases and J lost 2 bases. The length of the CDR3 is 15 residues. The CDR3 nucleotides read TGTGCCAGCCGGGACAGGGGGCGCAACAACTATGGCTACACCTTC. It translates to CASRDRGRNNYGYTF.

This clone has more than one count but fewer than ten. The chain recombines TRBV4-2 with TRBJ1-3; D unresolved. Trimming took 3 bases from V and 2 from J, leaving 11 bases between them. Germline lookup yields CDR1 LGHNA and CDR2 YNFKEQ. The CDR3 is 15 residues long. The CDR3: CASSQIGSPGNTIYF. DNA for the CDR3: TGTGCCAGCAGCCAGATAGGGAGTCCTGGAAACACCATATATTTT.